The rows below give T cell receptor beta chains drawn from one sample of a study of cytomegalovirus exposure and HLA in healthy donors. TCRdb keeps only in-frame clones here, not all; method: immunoSEQ multiplex PCR. Of approximately 150,000 clones in the sample, more than 70% were seen once. Input material: PBMCs. These receptors originate from a man in his thirties or forties in good health and CMV-seropositive. Both conserved end residues are trimmed from each CDR3. A D gene is named only where the DNA matches it firmly.

CDR3 protein: ASSRTMAGTNYGYT
D gene: NA
J gene: TRBJ1-2
V gene: TRBV4-1

CDR3 protein: ASSGSGAADTQY
D gene: NA
J gene: TRBJ2-3
V gene: TRBV10-1

CDR3 protein: ASSVSGQGFYEQY
D gene: TRBD1
J gene: TRBJ2-7
V gene: TRBV28

CDR3 protein: ASTPGQGAHEQF
D gene: TRBD1
J gene: TRBJ2-1
V gene: TRBV7-2

CDR3 protein: ASLQGGNSPLH
D gene: TRBD1
J gene: TRBJ1-6
V gene: TRBV28

CDR3 protein: AISDSGGDSGFGETQY
D gene: NA
J gene: TRBJ2-5
V gene: TRBV10-3

CDR3 protein: ASSFPSGANVLT
D gene: NA
J gene: TRBJ2-6
V gene: TRBV7-2

CDR3 protein: ASSPRLALYNEQF
D gene: NA
J gene: TRBJ2-1
V gene: TRBV11-2

CDR3 protein: ASSLVGYTGELF
D gene: NA
J gene: TRBJ2-2
V gene: TRBV11-2

CDR3 protein: ASSPITGTSDYEQY
D gene: TRBD2
J gene: TRBJ2-7
V gene: TRBV27

CDR3 protein: ASSPAGGQSLWDEQF
D gene: NA
J gene: TRBJ2-1
V gene: TRBV28

CDR3 protein: ASSQGGSYYGYT
D gene: NA
J gene: TRBJ1-2
V gene: TRBV14

CDR3 protein: ASSPPTENTEAF
D gene: NA
J gene: TRBJ1-1
V gene: TRBV11-2

CDR3 protein: ASQLARGVNEQF
D gene: TRBD2
J gene: TRBJ2-1
V gene: TRBV19

CDR3 protein: ASSFSRGSYNEQF
D gene: NA
J gene: TRBJ2-1
V gene: TRBV11-2

CDR3 protein: ASSLSRRGGLTYEQY
D gene: TRBD2
J gene: TRBJ2-7
V gene: TRBV27

CDR3 protein: ASSSAGTVPYEQY
D gene: NA
J gene: TRBJ2-7
V gene: TRBV5-1

CDR3 protein: ASATSGYYGYT
D gene: NA
J gene: TRBJ1-2
V gene: TRBV19

CDR3 protein: ASSTGLRQPQH
D gene: NA
J gene: TRBJ1-5
V gene: TRBV6-5

CDR3 protein: ASSLWQNTEAF
D gene: NA
J gene: TRBJ1-1
V gene: TRBV5-4

CDR3 protein: ASSYSPDSNQPQH
D gene: NA
J gene: TRBJ1-5
V gene: TRBV6-5

CDR3 protein: ASSLAGFSNTEAF
D gene: NA
J gene: TRBJ1-1
V gene: TRBV7-3

CDR3 protein: ASSRQRTEANYGYT
D gene: NA
J gene: TRBJ1-2
V gene: TRBV7-2

CDR3 protein: ASSLGQARNSPLH
D gene: TRBD1
J gene: TRBJ1-6
V gene: TRBV6-5

CDR3 protein: ASRTQTGWRDEQF
D gene: TRBD1
J gene: TRBJ2-1
V gene: TRBV7-2

CDR3 protein: ASSLSPGIAYEQY
D gene: NA
J gene: TRBJ2-7
V gene: TRBV27

CDR3 protein: ATSIDRGGEAF
D gene: TRBD1
J gene: TRBJ1-1
V gene: TRBV15

CDR3 protein: ASSLGGQTAAEQY
D gene: NA
J gene: TRBJ2-7
V gene: TRBV7-3

CDR3 protein: AWSALGRADTQY
D gene: NA
J gene: TRBJ2-3
V gene: TRBV30

CDR3 protein: SAQLGGQY
D gene: NA
J gene: TRBJ2-7
V gene: TRBV20-1

CDR3 protein: ASSPDSYEQY
D gene: NA
J gene: TRBJ2-7
V gene: TRBV18

CDR3 protein: ASSSERLGNQPQH
D gene: NA
J gene: TRBJ1-5
V gene: TRBV7-8

CDR3 protein: ASGASGVSGELF
D gene: TRBD2
J gene: TRBJ2-2
V gene: TRBV19

CDR3 protein: ASSPRLAGDLYNEQF
D gene: TRBD2
J gene: TRBJ2-1
V gene: TRBV18

CDR3 protein: ASSLGAMNTEAF
D gene: NA
J gene: TRBJ1-1
V gene: TRBV13

CDR3 protein: ASSIVPSGASGANVLT
D gene: TRBD2
J gene: TRBJ2-6
V gene: TRBV19

CDR3 protein: ASSQAHEAGREQY
D gene: NA
J gene: TRBJ2-7
V gene: TRBV4-1

CDR3 protein: ASSLFREPYEQY
D gene: NA
J gene: TRBJ2-7
V gene: TRBV28

CDR3 protein: ASSYGGGNSPLH
D gene: NA
J gene: TRBJ1-6
V gene: TRBV28

CDR3 protein: ASSTGGEGATEAF
D gene: TRBD1
J gene: TRBJ1-1
V gene: TRBV27

CDR3 protein: ASSSPLATPYNEQF
D gene: NA
J gene: TRBJ2-1
V gene: TRBV27

CDR3 protein: ASSQGRGASYEQY
D gene: NA
J gene: TRBJ2-7
V gene: TRBV4-3

CDR3 protein: ASSTTGEGNGYT
D gene: TRBD1
J gene: TRBJ1-2
V gene: TRBV5-1

CDR3 protein: ASSLSPSSYNEQF
D gene: NA
J gene: TRBJ2-1
V gene: TRBV27

CDR3 protein: ASSVGVGDGYT
D gene: NA
J gene: TRBJ1-2
V gene: TRBV9

CDR3 protein: ASSLQGVSNQPQH
D gene: NA
J gene: TRBJ1-5
V gene: TRBV5-6

CDR3 protein: ASSQSGGSHVRY
D gene: TRBD2
J gene: TRBJ2-7
V gene: TRBV7-3

CDR3 protein: ASSAREWIQGGELF
D gene: NA
J gene: TRBJ2-2
V gene: TRBV5-1

CDR3 protein: ASSITGWRAATGELF
D gene: NA
J gene: TRBJ2-2
V gene: TRBV2

CDR3 protein: ASSSRTDSEQF
D gene: NA
J gene: TRBJ2-1
V gene: TRBV7-7

CDR3 protein: ASSQGFTGSYEQY
D gene: NA
J gene: TRBJ2-7
V gene: TRBV4-1

CDR3 protein: ASPNLTYEQY
D gene: NA
J gene: TRBJ2-7
V gene: TRBV21-1

CDR3 protein: ASSQWAGGLDSSTDTQY
D gene: TRBD2
J gene: TRBJ2-3
V gene: TRBV23-1

CDR3 protein: ASSFFGVNTEAF
D gene: NA
J gene: TRBJ1-1
V gene: TRBV7-8

CDR3 protein: ASSALPGQYNYGYT
D gene: TRBD1
J gene: TRBJ1-2
V gene: TRBV14

CDR3 protein: ASSFLKGAGGTEAF
D gene: TRBD1
J gene: TRBJ1-1
V gene: TRBV7-8

CDR3 protein: ASSQDYTDRASWSYEQY
D gene: TRBD1
J gene: TRBJ2-7
V gene: TRBV4-1

CDR3 protein: ASSLGDIGSQETQY
D gene: NA
J gene: TRBJ2-5
V gene: TRBV7-2